These 10 T cell receptor beta chains came from one sample sequenced in a study of human T cells and chemical hapten exposure. Each CDR3 protein gets one entry after TCRdb re-called the RACE reads with MiXCR. The sample includes 240,000 or so distinct CDR3 sequences, 8.6% of them seen just once. The time point is: pre-sensitization, week 0. Treatment in this sample: therapeutic diphenylcyclopropenone sensitization with weekly scalp DPC. Sample: whole blood, taken in connection with sensitization to the hapten diphenylcyclopropenone (DPC). Source of these receptors: a woman in her forties with alopecia areata. Some clones in this sample may be carry-over from other donors' samples.

This clonotype came up a few times. J is TRBJ2-2 and V is TRBV21-1; the D call of TRBD1 is as the table states it, not checked on the DNA. TRBV21-1 is listed as a pseudogene. The CDR3 is 16 amino acids. CDR3: CASSATGTDVTGELFF. For the CDR3, the DNA is TGTGCCAGCAGCGCCACCGGGACAGACGTGACCGGGGAGCTGTTTTTT.

This clonotype has more than one count but fewer than ten. The CDR3 sequence is CASSASQVYEQYF. CDR3 coding DNA: TGTGCCAGCAGTGCGTCGCAGGTCTACGAGCAGTACTTC. The V call is TRBV6-1, the J call TRBJ2-7, with D unclear. V shed 4 bases and J shed 3 bases, with 10 bases lying between them. Germline-derived CDR1 and CDR2 are MNHNS and SASEGT. The CDR3 spans 13 residues.

In this sample, this clonotype turned up many times. This chain uses TRBV28 with TRBJ2-7, with D possibly being TRBD2 (6 bases). Trimming removed 8 bases at V and 6 bases at J, with 17 bases between. This CDR3 has 13 amino acids. Germline V gene lookup returns CDR1 MDHEN and CDR2 SYDVKM. In DNA form, the CDR3 reads TGTGCCAGCCGCTCGGGGGATAGGTCCGAGCAGTACTTC. It encodes CASRSGDRSEQYF.

This clonotype was counted only a few times. The chain combines TRBV28 with TRBJ1-1; 9 nucleotides agree with TRBD1. Germline trimming cut 6 bases from V and 0 bases from J; bases unmatched to any gene: 8. This CDR3 has 16 residues. The germline CDR1 and CDR2 sequences are MDHEN and SYDVKM. The CDR3 region is CASRPRTGAMNTEAFF. The CDR3 nucleotides are TGTGCCAGCAGGCCACGGACAGGGGCTATGAACACTGAAGCTTTCTTT. The whole variable domain, remainder taken from reference TRBV28 and TRBJ1-1, is DVKVTQSSRYLVKRTGEKVFLECVQDMDHENMFWYRQDPGLGLRLIYFSYDVKMKEKGDIPEGYSVSREKKERFSLILESASTNQTSMYLCASRPRTGAMNTEAFFGQGTRLTVV.

This clonotype was counted a few times. The V call is TRBV20-1, the J call TRBJ1-5; 12 nucleotides agree with TRBD1. Germline loops: CDR1 DFQATT, CDR2 SNEGSKA (reference sequence). The V gene end was trimmed by 2 bases and the J gene end by 6 bases; junction bases not matched to a gene: 11. The CDR3 has 17 amino acids. CDR3 protein: CSARHPGTGGYSQPQHF. The CDR3 region has the DNA TGCAGTGCTAGACATCCAGGGACAGGGGGCTACAGTCAGCCCCAGCATTTT.

The chain links TRBV3-1 to TRBJ2-1; D unresolved. This CDR3 has 15 amino acids. The V and J ends lost 4 bases and 9 bases respectively, with 19 bases between them. Per the germline V gene, CDR1 is LGHDT and CDR2 is YNNKEL (reference sequence). CDR3 protein: CASSPGNRFSSEQFF. The CDR3 coding sequence is TGTGCCAGCAGCCCCGGTAATCGGTTTTCGAGTGAGCAGTTCTTC.

The chain is built from TRBV28 and TRBJ2-5; perhaps TRBD2 as D (7 bases). This CDR3 spans 17 amino acids. V was clipped by 7 bases and J by 4 bases, with 25 bases between them. Germline V gives CDR1 MDHEN, CDR2 SYDVKM. The CDR3 DNA reads as TGTGCCAGCACCCCCTCGGGGGGCTGGACCTCTTTAGAGACCCAGTACTTC. It translates to CASTPSGGWTSLETQYF.

This clonotype was counted only a few times. The chain carries TRBV29-1 and TRBJ1-2; D possibly corresponds to TRBD1 (6 bases). Germline V gives CDR1 SQVTM, CDR2 ANQGSEA. The CDR3 has 11 amino acids. Trimming removed 6 bases from V and 5 bases from J, with 10 bases in between. CDR3 in DNA: TGCAGCGTGGACAGTGGGTATGGCTACACCTTC. As protein: CSVDSGYGYTF.

The CDR3 DNA reads TGTGCCAGCAGCTTAACGTTAAGGAGTATACAAGAGACCCAGTACTTC. Protein: CASSLTLRSIQETQYF. V is TRBV7-3 and J is TRBJ2-5; no clear D. The CDR3 runs to 16 residues. Germline-derived CDR1 and CDR2 are SGHTA and FQGTGA. Trimming cost V 0 bases and J 2 bases, with 13 bases left between them.

This clonotype was picked up a small number of times. The gene calls are TRBV7-2 and TRBJ2-2, with D possibly being TRBD2 (6 bases). Germline V CDR1 and CDR2: SGHTA, FQGNSA. The CDR3 is made up of 15 amino acids. Trimming pared 1 base from V and 12 bases from J, leaving 18 bases between. The CDR3 DNA reads as TGTGCCAGCAGCTTAGTTTGGGCTAGGGGAGGCCAGCTGTTTTTT. Amino acids: CASSLVWARGGQLFF.